The 25 T cell receptor beta chains below come from one sample, sequenced in a study of T cell responses to AZD1222 COVID-19 vaccine. Assay used: immunoSEQ multiplex PCR; TCRdb lists only in-frame clones, some missing. Of about 39,000 clones in the sample, approximately 85% were seen once. Here the sequenced sample was peripheral blood, taken 28 days after the second dose of the MenACWY control vaccine. These receptors were taken from an adult who received the MenACWY meningococcal vaccine as a control.

J is TRBJ1-2 and V is TRBV24-1; D is possibly TRBD1 (6 bases). Trimming shortened V by 3 bases and J by 2 bases, and 12 bases separated the two germline ends. CDR3 length: 15 amino acids. Germline CDR1 and CDR2: KGHDR and SFDVKD. DNA for the CDR3: TGTGCCACCAGTGATGTCAGGGGCGAGAACTATGGCTACACCTTC. Translating gives CATSDVRGENYGYTF.

This chain joins TRBV5-5 and TRBJ2-7; the match to TRBD1 covers 7 bases. The ends lost 2 bases at V and 2 bases at J; junction bases unmatched: 7. The CDR3 is 15 amino acids. CDR1 is SGHKS and CDR2 is YYEKEE in the germline V gene (reference sequence). The CDR3 loop is CASSFIGQETYEQYF. The CDR3 nucleotides read TGTGCCAGCAGCTTTATTGGACAGGAGACCTACGAGCAGTACTTC.

This chain joins TRBV28 and TRBJ2-5, with TRBD1 identical over 10 bases. Germline assignment: CDR1 MDHEN and CDR2 SYDVKM. V lost 5 bases, J lost 5 bases, and 2 bases stayed unmatched. The CDR3 is 13 residues long. The CDR3 spells CASSRDRGETQYF. CDR3 bases: TGTGCCAGCAGTAGGGACAGGGGTGAGACCCAGTACTTC.

The rearrangement links TRBV5-1 to TRBJ2-5, with D perhaps TRBD2 (5 bases). Germline V gene sequence: CDR1 SGHRS, CDR2 YFSETQ. V was clipped by 4 bases and J by 0 bases, with 10 bases between them. The CDR3 consists of 14 residues. Here the CDR3 DNA reads TGCGCCAGCAGCGGATGGGAGTACCAAGAGACCCAGTACTTC. Its protein is CASSGWEYQETQYF.

The genes are TRBV25-1 and TRBJ1-2; perhaps TRBD1 as D (6 bases). Germline CDR1 and CDR2: MGHDK and SYGVNS. Deletions cut 4 bases from V and 2 bases from J, with 8 bases between. The CDR3 length is 13 residues. The CDR3 loop is CASSVQGNYGYTF. CDR3 DNA: TGTGCCAGCAGTGTTCAGGGGAACTATGGCTACACCTTC.

DNA for the CDR3: TGTGCCAGCAGCCCCGACAGGGCGGGGCAGCCCCAGCATTTT. Protein sequence: CASSPDRAGQPQHF. The chain has TRBV6-5 and TRBJ1-5, with TRBD1 identical over 7 bases. The ends lost 6 bases at V and 7 bases at J; junction bases unmatched: 9. This CDR3 has 14 amino acids. The V gene's germline CDR1 is MNHEY and CDR2 SVGAGI.

V usage is TRBV4-1 and J usage is TRBJ2-1; D uncertain. CDR3 length: 13 amino acids. V was cut by 0 bases and J by 7 bases, with 7 bases left in between. Germline CDR1 reads MGHRA; CDR2 reads YSYEKL. CDR3 in amino acids: CASSQDYMNEQFF. CDR3 coding DNA: TGCGCCAGCAGCCAAGATTACATGAATGAGCAGTTCTTC.

The CDR3 sequence is CASSLGGVGRNQPQHF. CDR3 DNA: TGTGCCAGCAGCTTAGGCGGTGTCGGCAGGAATCAGCCCCAGCATTTT. The chain has TRBV7-8 and TRBJ1-5; D not resolved. The CDR3 loop spans 16 amino acids. CDR1 is SGHVS, CDR2 FQNEAQ, per germline. Trimming removed 1 base from V and 4 bases from J, with 14 bases in between.

V and J are TRBV28 and TRBJ1-2; D is uncertain. V was clipped by 2 bases and J by 2 bases, with 12 bases between them. There are 15 residues in the CDR3. Germline lookup yields CDR1 MDHEN and CDR2 SYDVKM. The CDR3 sequence: CASSLRRASNYGYTF. The DNA for the CDR3 is TGTGCCAGCAGTTTAAGAAGGGCCAGCAACTATGGCTACACCTTC.

This rearrangement joins TRBV7-2 to TRBJ2-1; TRBD2 aligns across 9 bases. This CDR3 has 16 residues. Trimming removed 0 bases from V and 11 bases from J; junction bases left unmatched: 11. Germline CDR1 is SGHTA and CDR2 is FQGNSA. The CDR3 protein is CASSLASGGPSMKQFF. The CDR3 DNA follows: TGTGCCAGCAGCTTAGCGAGCGGGGGGCCCTCAATGAAGCAGTTCTTC. Based on the CDR3 plus reference TRBV7-2 and TRBJ2-1, the full variable domain is GAGVSQSPSNKVTEKGKDVELRCDPISGHTALYWYRQSLGQGLEFLIYFQGNSAPDKSGLPSDRFSAERTGGSVSTLTIQRTQQEDSAVYLCASSLASGGPSMKQFFGPGTRLTVL.

The rearrangement joins TRBV2 to TRBJ1-1; 9 bases are shared with TRBD1. Losses at the gene ends were 3 bases for V and 5 bases for J; bases not matched to a gene: 4. Germline V gene sequence: CDR1 SNHLY, CDR2 FYNNEI. The CDR3 has 14 amino acids. The CDR3 loop is CASSEGTGLTEAFF. The CDR3 coding sequence is TGTGCCAGCAGTGAGGGGACAGGGCTTACTGAAGCTTTCTTT.

This sequence joins TRBV5-1 and TRBJ2-3; D is undetermined. The length of the CDR3 is 15 residues. Germline V gene data show CDR1 as SGHRS and CDR2 as YFSETQ. Trimming removed 1 base at V and 2 bases at J, with 11 bases between. This CDR3 is CASSLFARYTDTQYF. In nucleotides, the CDR3 is TGCGCCAGCAGCTTGTTCGCCAGGTACACAGATACGCAGTATTTT.

The chain links TRBV28 to TRBJ1-2; TRBD1 might be the D (5 bases). The CDR3 runs 16 residues. CDR1 is MDHEN, CDR2 SYDVKM, per germline. V lost 2 bases, J lost 2 bases, and 15 bases lay in between. The CDR3 DNA is TGTGCCAGCAGTTTAACAGGACCCCAACCCAACTATGGCTACACCTTC. Translated: CASSLTGPQPNYGYTF.

The CDR3 DNA reads as TGTGCCAGCAGCCAAGAATTGCGACAGCCTAATGAAAAACTGTTTTTT. This gives the protein CASSQELRQPNEKLFF. The chain combines TRBV14 with TRBJ1-4; tentatively, D is TRBD1 (5 bases). V was clipped by 0 bases and J by 3 bases, with 11 bases between them. The CDR3 is 16 amino acids. Looked up from germline, CDR1 is SGHDN and CDR2 is FVKESK.

CDR3 in amino acids: CASSVPGTGAREQYF. In nucleotides, the CDR3 is TGTGCCAGCAGTGTTCCCGGGACAGGGGCTCGGGAGCAGTACTTC. The chain links TRBV2 to TRBJ2-7; 10 bases are a match to TRBD1. CDR3 size: 15 residues. Per germline, CDR1 SNHLY and CDR2 FYNNEI. After removal of 4 bases from V and 7 bases from J, the junction contained 10 bases not matched to a gene. The variable domain in full, completed from reference TRBV2 and TRBJ2-7, reads EPEVTQTPSHQVTQMGQEVILRCVPISNHLYFYWYRQILGQKVEFLVSFYNNEISEKSEIFDDQFSVERPDGSNFTLKIRSTKLEDSAMYFCASSVPGTGAREQYFGPGTRLTVT.

The chain has TRBV14 and TRBJ2-1; D gene unclear. This CDR3 has 13 residues. V lost 3 bases to trimming and J lost 4 bases, with 7 bases between them. Germline CDR1 SGHDN, CDR2 FVKESK. This chain's CDR3 is CASSQRRYNEQFF. CDR3 bases: TGTGCCAGCAGCCAGAGAAGATACAATGAGCAGTTCTTC.

The rearrangement joins TRBV2 to TRBJ1-5; D may be TRBD1 (5 bases). The germline V gene has CDR1 SNHLY and CDR2 FYNNEI. The CDR3 runs 13 residues. V lost 11 bases and J 0 bases, leaving 11 bases between the germline ends. Here the CDR3 reads CASGRNSNQPQHF. The CDR3 nucleotides are TGTGCCTCGGGGCGTAATAGCAATCAGCCCCAGCATTTT.

This clone appeared once. V usage is TRBV19 and J usage is TRBJ2-1, with 7 positions matching TRBD2. V was pared by 3 bases and J by 4 bases, with 6 bases of the junction left unmatched. The CDR3 runs 15 residues. Germline-derived CDR1 and CDR2 are LNHDA and SQIVND (reference sequence). CDR3 in amino acids: CASSMASGVYNEQFF. The CDR3 DNA reads TGTGCCAGTAGTATGGCTAGCGGAGTATACAATGAGCAGTTCTTC. Filled out from reference TRBV19 and TRBJ2-1, the complete variable domain reads DGGITQSPKYLFRKEGQNVTLSCEQNLNHDAMYWYRQDPGQGLRLIYYSQIVNDFQKGDIAEGYSVSREKKESFPLTVTSAQKNPTAFYLCASSMASGVYNEQFFGPGTRLTVL.

The rearrangement uses TRBV19 and TRBJ1-5; 8 bases are a match to TRBD1. Germline values: CDR1 LNHDA, CDR2 SQIVND (reference sequence). The CDR3 runs 13 residues. Trimming cost V 8 bases and J 4 bases; bases outside gene matches: 4. CDR3 protein: CASATGVNQPQHF. CDR3 bases: TGTGCCAGTGCGACAGGGGTGAATCAGCCCCAGCATTTT.

J is TRBJ2-1 and V is TRBV9; 9 positions match TRBD2. The CDR3 runs 18 residues. V lost 0 bases, J lost 1 base, and 8 bases stayed unmatched. Per the germline V gene, CDR1 is SGDLS and CDR2 is YYNGEE. The CDR3 DNA reads as TGTGCCAGCAGCGTAGGGCTAGCGGGACTAGGTTCCTACAATGAGCAGTTCTTC. Encoded protein: CASSVGLAGLGSYNEQFF.

The rearrangement links TRBV18 to TRBJ1-2; possibly TRBD1 for D (5 bases). V was shortened by 2 bases and J by 0 bases, with 13 bases between the two germline ends. Germline assignment: CDR1 KGHSH and CDR2 LQKENI. This CDR3 has 16 amino acids. CDR3 DNA sequence: TGTGCCAGCTCACCATTACGGGACGGAGCTAACTATGGCTACACCTTC. It encodes CASSPLRDGANYGYTF.

The chain employs TRBV27 and TRBJ2-4; 7 nucleotides line up with TRBD2. Looked up from germline, CDR1 is MNHEY and CDR2 is SMNVEV (reference sequence). CDR3 length equals 14 residues. V lost 3 bases and J lost 1; bases outside the gene matches: 0. The CDR3, as DNA: TGTGCCAGCAGTTTCGGGAGGGCCAAAAACATTCAGTACTTC. Its translation: CASSFGRAKNIQYF.

The chain joins TRBV11-2 to TRBJ2-1, with 7 bases matching TRBD2. V lost 4 bases, J lost 6 bases, and 15 bases stayed unmatched. Germline CDR1 reads SGHAT; CDR2 reads FQNNGV. The CDR3 loop spans 17 amino acids. The CDR3 DNA reads TGTGCCAGCAGCTCCGCAGCGGGGAGGGGACTCGGCAATGAGCAGTTCTTC. As protein: CASSSAAGRGLGNEQFF.

This sequence joins TRBV11-2 and TRBJ2-2, with D perhaps TRBD2 (5 bases). Between the trimmed V and J ends, which lost 7 bases and 4 bases, there was a span of 19 bases. The CDR3 has 16 residues. Germline V gene lookup returns CDR1 SGHAT and CDR2 FQNNGV. CDR3 residues: CASTTLRGRFTGELFF. As DNA, the CDR3 is TGTGCCAGCACCACATTACGAGGGCGTTTCACCGGGGAGCTGTTTTTT. The whole variable domain, remainder taken from reference TRBV11-2 and TRBJ2-2, is EAGVAQSPRYKIIEKRQSVAFWCNPISGHATLYWYQQILGQGPKLLIQFQNNGVVDDSQLPKDRFSAERLKGVDSTLKIQPAKLEDSAVYLCASTTLRGRFTGELFFGEGSRLTVL.

The chain uses TRBV6-5 and TRBJ2-6; no reliable D call. Between the trimmed V and J ends, which lost 6 bases and 2 bases, there was a span of 5 bases. Germline V gene sequence: CDR1 MNHEY, CDR2 SVGAGI. CDR3 size: 13 residues. The CDR3 DNA reads as TGTGCCAGCAGGCTAGCTGGGGCCAACGTCCTGACTTTC. Its protein product is CASRLAGANVLTF.